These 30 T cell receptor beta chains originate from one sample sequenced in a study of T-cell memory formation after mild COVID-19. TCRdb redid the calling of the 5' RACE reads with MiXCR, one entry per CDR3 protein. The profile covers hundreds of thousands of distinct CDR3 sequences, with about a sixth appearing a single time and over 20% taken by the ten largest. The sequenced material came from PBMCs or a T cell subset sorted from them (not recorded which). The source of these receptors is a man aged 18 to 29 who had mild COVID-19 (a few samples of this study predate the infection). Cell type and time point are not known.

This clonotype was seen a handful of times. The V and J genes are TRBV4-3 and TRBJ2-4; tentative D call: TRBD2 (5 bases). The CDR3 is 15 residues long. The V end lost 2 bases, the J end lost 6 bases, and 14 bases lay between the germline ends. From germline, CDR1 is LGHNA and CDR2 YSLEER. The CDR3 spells CASSQTRPSGNIQYF. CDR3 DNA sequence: TGCGCCAGCAGCCAAACCAGGCCCAGCGGAAACATTCAGTACTTC.

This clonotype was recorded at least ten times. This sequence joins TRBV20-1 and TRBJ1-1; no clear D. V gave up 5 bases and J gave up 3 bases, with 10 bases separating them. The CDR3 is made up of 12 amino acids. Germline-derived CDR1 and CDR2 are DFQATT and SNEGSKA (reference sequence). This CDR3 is CSAGRGDTEAFF. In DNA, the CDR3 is TGCAGTGCTGGCCGCGGGGACACTGAAGCTTTCTTT.

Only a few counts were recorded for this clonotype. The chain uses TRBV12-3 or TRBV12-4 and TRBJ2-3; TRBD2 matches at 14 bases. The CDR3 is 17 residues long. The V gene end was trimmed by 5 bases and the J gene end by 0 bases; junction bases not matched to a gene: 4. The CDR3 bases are TGTGCCAGCAGTCCGACTAGCGGGGGGGGGAGCACAGATACGCAGTATTTT. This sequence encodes CASSPTSGGGSTDTQYF.

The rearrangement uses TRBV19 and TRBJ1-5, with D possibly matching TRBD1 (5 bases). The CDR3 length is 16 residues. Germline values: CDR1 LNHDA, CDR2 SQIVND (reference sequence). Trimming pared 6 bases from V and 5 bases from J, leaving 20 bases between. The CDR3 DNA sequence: TGTGCCAGTAGCCCTACGGGACGGCGGTGGGATCAGCCCCAGCATTTT. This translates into CASSPTGRRWDQPQHF.

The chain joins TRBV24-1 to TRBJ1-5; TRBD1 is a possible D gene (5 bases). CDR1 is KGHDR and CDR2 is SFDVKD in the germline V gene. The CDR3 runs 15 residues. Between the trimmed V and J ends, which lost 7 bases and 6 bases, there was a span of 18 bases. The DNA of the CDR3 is TGTGCCACCAGCCCCGGGACGAGAGGCCGTCAGCCCCAGCATTTT. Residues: CATSPGTRGRQPQHF.

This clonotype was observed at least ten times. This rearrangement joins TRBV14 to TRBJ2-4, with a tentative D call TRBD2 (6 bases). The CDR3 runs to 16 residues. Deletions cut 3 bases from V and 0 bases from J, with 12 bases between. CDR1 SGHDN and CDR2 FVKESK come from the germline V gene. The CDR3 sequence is CASSQWRVKAKNIQYF. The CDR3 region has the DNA TGTGCCAGCAGCCAGTGGAGGGTAAAAGCCAAAAACATTCAGTACTTC.

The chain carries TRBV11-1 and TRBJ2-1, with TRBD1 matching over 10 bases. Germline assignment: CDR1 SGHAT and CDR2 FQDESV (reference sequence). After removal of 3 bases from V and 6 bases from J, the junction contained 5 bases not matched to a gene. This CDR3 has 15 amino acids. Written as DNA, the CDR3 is TGTGCCAGCAGCTTGTCCGGGACAGGGGCCAATGAGCAGTTCTTC. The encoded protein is CASSLSGTGANEQFF.

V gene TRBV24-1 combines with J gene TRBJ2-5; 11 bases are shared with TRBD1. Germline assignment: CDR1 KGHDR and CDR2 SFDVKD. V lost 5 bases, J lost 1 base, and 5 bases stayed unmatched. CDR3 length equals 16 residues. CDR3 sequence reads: CATSGSGTGGQETQYF. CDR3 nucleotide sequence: TGTGCCACCAGTGGCTCCGGGACAGGGGGCCAAGAGACCCAGTACTTC.

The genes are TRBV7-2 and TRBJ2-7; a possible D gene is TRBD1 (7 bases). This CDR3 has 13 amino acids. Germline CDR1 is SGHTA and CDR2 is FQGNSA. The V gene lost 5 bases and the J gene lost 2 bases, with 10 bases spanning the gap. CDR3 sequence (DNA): TGTGCCAGCAGCGCGGGACAGCCCTACGAGCAGTACTTC. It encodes CASSAGQPYEQYF.

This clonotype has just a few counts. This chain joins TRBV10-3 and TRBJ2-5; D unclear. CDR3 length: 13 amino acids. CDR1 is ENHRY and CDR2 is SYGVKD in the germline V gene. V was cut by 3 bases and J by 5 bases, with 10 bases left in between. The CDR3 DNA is TGTGCCATCAGTGAACGAGATGGGGAGACCCAGTACTTC. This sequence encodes CAISERDGETQYF.

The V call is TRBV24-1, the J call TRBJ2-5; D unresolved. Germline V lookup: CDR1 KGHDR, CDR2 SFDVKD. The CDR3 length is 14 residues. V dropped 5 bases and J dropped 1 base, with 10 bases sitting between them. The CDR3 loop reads CATSVGGSQETQYF. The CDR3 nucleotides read TGTGCCACCAGTGTTGGTGGCAGCCAAGAGACCCAGTACTTC.

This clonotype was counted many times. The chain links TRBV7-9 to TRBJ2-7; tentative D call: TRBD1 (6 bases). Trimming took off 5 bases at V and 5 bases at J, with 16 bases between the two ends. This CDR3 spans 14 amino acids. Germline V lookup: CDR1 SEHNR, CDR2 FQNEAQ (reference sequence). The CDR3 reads CASSPRQESHEQYF. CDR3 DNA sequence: TGTGCCAGCAGCCCCCGACAGGAATCCCACGAGCAGTACTTC.

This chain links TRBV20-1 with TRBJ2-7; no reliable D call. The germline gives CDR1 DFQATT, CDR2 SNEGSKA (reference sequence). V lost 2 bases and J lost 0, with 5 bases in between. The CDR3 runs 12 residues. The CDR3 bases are TGCAGTGCTAGACAGAGCTCCTACGAGCAGTACGTC. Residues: CSARQSSYEQYV.

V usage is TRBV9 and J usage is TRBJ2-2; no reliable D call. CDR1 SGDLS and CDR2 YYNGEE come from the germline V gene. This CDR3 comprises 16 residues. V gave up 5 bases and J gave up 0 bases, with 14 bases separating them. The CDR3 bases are TGTGCCAGCAGTTCACAGCTCGTCGCGAACACCGGGGAGCTGTTTTTT. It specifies CASSSQLVANTGELFF.

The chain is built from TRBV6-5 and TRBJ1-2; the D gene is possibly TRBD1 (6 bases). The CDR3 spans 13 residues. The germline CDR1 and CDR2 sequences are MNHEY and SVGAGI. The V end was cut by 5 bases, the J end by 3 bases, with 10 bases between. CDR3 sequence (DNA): TGTGCCAGCAGTCCGGGGGCCTACTATGGCTACACCTTC. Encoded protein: CASSPGAYYGYTF.

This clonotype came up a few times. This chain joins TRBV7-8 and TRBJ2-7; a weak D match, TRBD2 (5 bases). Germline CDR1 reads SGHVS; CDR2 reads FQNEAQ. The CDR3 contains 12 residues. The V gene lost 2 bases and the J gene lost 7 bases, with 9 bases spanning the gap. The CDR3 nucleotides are TGTGCCAGCAGCTTAAACTGGGAGGAGCAGTACGTC. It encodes CASSLNWEEQYV.

The DNA for the CDR3 is TGTGCCAGCAGTTATTTGCAGCGGGGGCGTTACGAGCAGTACTTC. Translation: CASSYLQRGRYEQYF. V is TRBV6-5 and J is TRBJ2-7; TRBD2 aligns across 8 bases. J lost 4 bases, V lost 3 bases, and 8 bases had no gene match. Germline CDR1 and CDR2: MNHEY and SVGAGI. This CDR3 has 15 amino acids.

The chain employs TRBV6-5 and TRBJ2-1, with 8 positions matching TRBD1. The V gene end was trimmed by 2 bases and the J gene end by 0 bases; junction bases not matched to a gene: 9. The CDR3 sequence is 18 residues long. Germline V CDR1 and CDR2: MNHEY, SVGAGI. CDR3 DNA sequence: TGTGCCAGCAGTTACACAGGGGGTCCTATTTCCTCCTACAATGAGCAGTTCTTC. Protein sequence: CASSYTGGPISSYNEQFF.

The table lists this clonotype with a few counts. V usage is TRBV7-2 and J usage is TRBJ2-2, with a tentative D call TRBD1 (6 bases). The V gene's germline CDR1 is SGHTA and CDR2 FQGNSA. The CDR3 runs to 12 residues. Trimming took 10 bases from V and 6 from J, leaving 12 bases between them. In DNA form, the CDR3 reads TGTGCCACCTCAGGGGTTGCCGGGGAGCTGTTTTTT. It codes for CATSGVAGELFF.

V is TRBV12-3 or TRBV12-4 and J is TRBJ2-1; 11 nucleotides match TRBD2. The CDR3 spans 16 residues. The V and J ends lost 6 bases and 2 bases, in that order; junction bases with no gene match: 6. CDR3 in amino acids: CASSYVLAGAYNEQFF. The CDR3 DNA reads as TGTGCCAGCAGCTACGTACTAGCGGGGGCCTACAATGAGCAGTTCTTC.

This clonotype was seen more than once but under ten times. The CDR3 here is CASSPRQGLQDTQYF. The DNA for the CDR3 is TGCGCCAGCAGCCCTCGACAGGGCTTACAAGATACGCAGTATTTT. The gene calls are TRBV5-1 and TRBJ2-3; 7 nucleotides align to TRBD1. This CDR3 is 15 amino acids long. Trimming cost V 4 bases and J 5 bases; bases outside gene matches: 10. Germline V gene data show CDR1 as SGHRS and CDR2 as YFSETQ.

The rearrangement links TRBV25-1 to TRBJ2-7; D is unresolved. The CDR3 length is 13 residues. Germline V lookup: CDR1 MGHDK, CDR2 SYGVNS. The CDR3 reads CASSTNGLRSSCV. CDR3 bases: TGTGCCAGCAGTACAAATGGCCTCAGGTCCTCATGCGTC.

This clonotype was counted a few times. Here the CDR3 reads CASSSFRDRGWKAGELFF. The CDR3 DNA follows: TGCGCCAGCAGCTCTTTCCGGGACAGGGGATGGAAAGCCGGGGAGCTGTTTTTT. The chain joins TRBV5-1 to TRBJ2-2, with 10 positions matching TRBD1. Germline CDR1 reads SGHRS; CDR2 reads YFSETQ. This CDR3 is 18 amino acids long. Losses at the gene ends were 3 bases for V and 6 bases for J; bases not matched to a gene: 14.

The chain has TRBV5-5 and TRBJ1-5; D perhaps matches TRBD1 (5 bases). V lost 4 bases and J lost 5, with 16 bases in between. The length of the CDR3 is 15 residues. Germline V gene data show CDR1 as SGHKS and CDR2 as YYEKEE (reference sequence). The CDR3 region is CASSQTIRGDQPQHF. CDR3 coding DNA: TGTGCCAGCAGCCAGACCATTCGGGGGGATCAGCCCCAGCATTTT.

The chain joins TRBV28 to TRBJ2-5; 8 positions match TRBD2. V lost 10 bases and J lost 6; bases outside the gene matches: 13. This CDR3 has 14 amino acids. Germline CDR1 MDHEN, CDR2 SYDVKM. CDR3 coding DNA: TGTGCCATCTGCAGGCGGGGGGAATTAAAGACCCAGTACTTC. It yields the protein CAICRRGELKTQYF.

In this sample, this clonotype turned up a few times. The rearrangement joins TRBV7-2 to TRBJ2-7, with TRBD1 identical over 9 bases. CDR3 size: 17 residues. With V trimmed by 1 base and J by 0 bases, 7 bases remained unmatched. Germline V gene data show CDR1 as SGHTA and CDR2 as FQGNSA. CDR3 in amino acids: CASSLGAGQGLSYEQYF. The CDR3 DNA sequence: TGTGCCAGCAGCTTAGGGGCCGGACAGGGGCTCTCCTACGAGCAGTACTTC.

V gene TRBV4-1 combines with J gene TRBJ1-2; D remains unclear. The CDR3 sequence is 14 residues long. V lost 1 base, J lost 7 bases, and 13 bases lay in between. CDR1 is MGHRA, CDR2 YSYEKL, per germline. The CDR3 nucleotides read TGCGCCAGCAGCCAAGTCGCAGGCACGGGTGGCTACACCTTC. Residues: CASSQVAGTGGYTF.

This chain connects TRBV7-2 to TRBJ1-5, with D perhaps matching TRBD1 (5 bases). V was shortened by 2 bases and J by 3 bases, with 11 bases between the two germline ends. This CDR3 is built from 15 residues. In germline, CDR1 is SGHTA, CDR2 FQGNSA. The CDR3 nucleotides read TGTGCCAGCAGCTTACCCGGACATAACAATCAGCCCCAGCATTTT. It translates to CASSLPGHNNQPQHF.

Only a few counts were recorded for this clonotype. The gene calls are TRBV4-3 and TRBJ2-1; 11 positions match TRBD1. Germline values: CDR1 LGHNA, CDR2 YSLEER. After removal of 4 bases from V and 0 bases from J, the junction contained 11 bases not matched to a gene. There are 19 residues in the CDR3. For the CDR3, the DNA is TGCGCCAGCAGCCGGCGGGACAGGGGGAGATTTAGCTCCTACAATGAGCAGTTCTTC. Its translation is CASSRRDRGRFSSYNEQFF.

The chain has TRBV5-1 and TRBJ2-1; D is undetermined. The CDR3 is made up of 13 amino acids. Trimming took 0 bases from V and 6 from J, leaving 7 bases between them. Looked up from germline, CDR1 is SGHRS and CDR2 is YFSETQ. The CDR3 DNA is TGCGCCAGCAGCTTGGGACCAACCAATGAGCAGTTCTTC. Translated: CASSLGPTNEQFF.